Listed here are 14 T cell receptor beta chains from one sample, sequenced in a study of T-cell memory formation after mild COVID-19. Each CDR3 protein is one row after TCRdb ran MiXCR on the 5' RACE reads. This sample has about 110,000 distinct CDR3 sequences; around 12% occur once, and the top ten carry 27%. Sequenced input: PBMCs or a T cell subset sorted from them (not recorded which). Receptor source: an adult woman who had mild COVID-19 (a few samples of this study predate the infection). Cell type and time point are not known.

This clonotype has at least ten counts. This chain uses TRBV12-3 or TRBV12-4 with TRBJ2-5; D uncertain. CDR3 length equals 15 residues. V shed 2 bases and J shed 1 base, with 11 bases lying between them. The CDR3 region is CASSLTTQFQETQYF. CDR3 nucleotides: TGTGCCAGCAGTTTAACGACCCAATTCCAAGAGACCCAGTACTTC.

In its sample, this clonotype ranks as medium-sized. The rearrangement links TRBV7-8 to TRBJ2-7; 7 nucleotides align to TRBD1. Germline loops: CDR1 SGHVS, CDR2 FQNEAQ. This CDR3 comprises 15 residues. V was clipped by 4 bases and J by 1 base; unmatched bases: 7. The CDR3 nucleotides read TGTGCCAGCAGCTATTTGACAGGGACATCCTACGAGCAGTACTTC. This encodes CASSYLTGTSYEQYF.

This clonotype was detected only a few times. V is TRBV11-2 and J is TRBJ2-5; possible D gene TRBD2, 6 bases. Germline CDR1 reads SGHAT; CDR2 reads FQNNGV. This CDR3 has 16 residues. V was trimmed by 0 bases and J by 2 bases, leaving 13 bases between them. The CDR3 is CASSLDGGTAQETQYF. The CDR3 DNA reads as TGTGCCAGCAGCTTAGATGGGGGGACCGCTCAAGAGACCCAGTACTTC.

This chain uses TRBV10-3 with TRBJ2-1, with D tentatively TRBD1 or TRBD2 (6 bases each). V was clipped by 1 base and J by 12 bases, with 13 bases between them. The CDR3 runs 13 residues. The V gene's germline CDR1 is ENHRY and CDR2 SYGVKD. CDR3 in amino acids: CAISEWGATGQFF. CDR3 sequence (DNA): TGTGCCATCAGTGAGTGGGGGGCCACGGGGCAGTTCTTC.

The chain joins TRBV7-2 to TRBJ1-1; 12 bases are a match to TRBD1. CDR3 length: 16 residues. Germline V gene lookup returns CDR1 SGHTA and CDR2 FQGNSA. Losses at the gene ends were 5 bases for V and 8 bases for J; bases not matched to a gene: 12. The DNA for the CDR3 is TGTGCCAGCAGCCCACCCCGGGACAGGGGGCTCTCGGAAGCTTTCTTT. Its translation is CASSPPRDRGLSEAFF.

This clonotype has only one observation. V gene TRBV5-1 combines with J gene TRBJ1-2; D might be TRBD1 (5 bases). The CDR3 has 14 amino acids. Germline CDR1 and CDR2: SGHRS and YFSETQ. V dropped 4 bases and J dropped 8 bases, with 18 bases sitting between them. The CDR3 DNA is TGCGCCAGCAGCCCGGAGGGGACCTGGGGGGGCTACACCTTC. Protein product: CASSPEGTWGGYTF.

This clonotype was seen a few times. The chain combines TRBV27 with TRBJ2-2; maybe TRBD2 (5 bases). This CDR3 region has 14 residues. Germline V gene lookup returns CDR1 MNHEY and CDR2 SMNVEV (reference sequence). V lost 7 bases and J lost 2, with 11 bases in between. CDR3 residues: CASTLSGNTGELFF. CDR3 bases: TGTGCCAGCACGTTGAGCGGTAACACCGGGGAGCTGTTTTTT.

This clonotype was counted ten times or more. The gene calls are TRBV7-9 and TRBJ2-3, with D unclear. The length of the CDR3 is 15 residues. The germline V gene has CDR1 SEHNR and CDR2 FQNEAQ (reference sequence). With 4 bases removed from V and 2 bases from J, the gap between germline ends came to 13 bases. The CDR3 DNA sequence: TGTGCCAGCAGCTCCGTCCCCCGGCCCACAGATACGCAGTATTTT. Translating gives CASSSVPRPTDTQYF. The full variable domain, its missing parts supplied by reference TRBV7-9 and TRBJ2-3, is DTGVSQNPRHKITKRGQNVTFRCDPISEHNRLYWYRQTLGQGPEFLTYFQNEAQLEKSRLLSDRFSAERPKGSFSTLEIQRTEQGDSAMYLCASSSVPRPTDTQYFGPGTRLTVL.

In this sample, this clonotype turned up a few times. This chain links TRBV4-1 with TRBJ2-5; the match to TRBD1 covers 9 bases. Germline CDR1 and CDR2: MGHRA and YSYEKL. The junction had 12 bases not matched to a gene; V was cut back by 4 bases and J by 3 bases. The CDR3 loop spans 17 amino acids. The CDR3 here is CASSREWRGTGKETQYF. CDR3 nucleotide sequence: TGCGCCAGCAGCCGTGAGTGGAGGGGGACAGGGAAAGAGACCCAGTACTTC.

This clonotype was seen at least ten times. The CDR3 sequence is CASKVSLAGGYNEQFF. DNA for the CDR3: TGTGCCAGCAAAGTTTCGTTAGCGGGGGGGTACAATGAGCAGTTCTTC. The V and J genes are TRBV6-5 and TRBJ2-1, with TRBD2 identical over 11 bases. Germline V gene data show CDR1 as MNHEY and CDR2 as SVGAGI. V dropped 7 bases and J dropped 4; count of bases not matched to a gene: 9. This CDR3 is 16 amino acids long.

V and J are TRBV4-3 and TRBJ1-1, with no clear D. CDR3 length: 15 residues. Germline CDR1 reads LGHNA; CDR2 reads YSLEER. V shed 0 bases and J shed 0 bases, with 8 bases lying between them. CDR3: CASSQERVLNTEAFF. CDR3 nucleotides: TGCGCCAGCAGCCAAGAGAGAGTCCTGAACACTGAAGCTTTCTTT.

The chain joins TRBV13 to TRBJ2-7; the D gene is possibly TRBD1 (5 bases). The CDR3 sequence is 13 residues long. CDR1 PRHDT and CDR2 FYEKMQ come from the germline V gene (reference sequence). The V end lost 5 bases, the J end lost 3 bases, and 11 bases lay between the germline ends. The chain's CDR3 is CASSPGQVYEQYF. As DNA, the CDR3 is TGTGCCAGCAGCCCAGGACAAGTCTACGAGCAGTACTTC. Full variable domain (missing parts from reference TRBV13 and TRBJ2-7): AAGVIQSPRHLIKEKRETATLKCYPIPRHDTVYWYQQGPGQDPQFLISFYEKMQSDKGSIPDRFSAQQFSDYHSELNMSSLELGDSALYFCASSPGQVYEQYFGPGTRLTVT.

The chain combines TRBV6-5 with TRBJ1-1; weak D call: TRBD1 (6 bases). The CDR3 sequence is 16 residues long. V lost 0 bases, J lost 0 bases, and 11 bases lay in between. Germline CDR1 MNHEY, CDR2 SVGAGI. The CDR3: CASSYSNWGLNTEAFF. CDR3 sequence (DNA): TGTGCCAGCAGTTACTCGAATTGGGGGCTGAACACTGAAGCTTTCTTT.

V gene TRBV2 combines with J gene TRBJ2-2, with no clear D. This CDR3 comprises 12 residues. V was cut by 6 bases and J by 3 bases, with 5 bases left in between. The germline gives CDR1 SNHLY, CDR2 FYNNEI. The CDR3: CASRPDTGELFF. The CDR3 nucleotides are TGTGCCAGCAGACCGGACACCGGGGAGCTGTTTTTT.